One and the same sample provided the 17 T cell receptor beta chains below, sequenced in a study of identical twins. TCRdb redid the calling of the 5' RACE reads with MiXCR, one entry per CDR3 protein. The sample consists of roughly 1,500,000 distinct CDR3 sequences, around 33% of them appearing once. Sequencing was carried out using cord blood. These receptors came from a newborn girl in good health.

Only a few counts were recorded for this clonotype. V and J are TRBV20-1 and TRBJ2-5; the match to TRBD1 covers 8 bases. CDR3 length: 13 residues. After removal of 8 bases from V and 6 bases from J, the junction contained 11 bases not matched to a gene. CDR1 and CDR2 (germline): DFQATT, SNEGSKA (reference sequence). CDR3 sequence reads: CSPYGTGQKTQYF. The CDR3 nucleotides read TGCAGTCCATATGGGACAGGTCAAAAGACCCAGTACTTC.

Only a few counts were recorded for this clonotype. This chain joins TRBV27 and TRBJ2-3; 14 nucleotides agree with TRBD2. The germline CDR1 and CDR2 sequences are MNHEY and SMNVEV (reference sequence). This CDR3 has 18 residues. The V segment lost 6 bases and the J segment 2 bases; nucleotides outside the gene matches: 10. The CDR3 region is CASRRGRGLAGDTDTQYF. CDR3 DNA sequence: TGTGCCAGCAGACGAGGTAGGGGACTAGCGGGGGACACAGATACGCAGTATTTT.

This clonotype occurred many times. The chain has TRBV29-1 and TRBJ2-3; either TRBD1 or TRBD2 may fit D (6 bases each). Germline loops: CDR1 SQVTM, CDR2 ANQGSEA. The V and J ends lost 6 bases and 3 bases respectively, with 16 bases between them. The CDR3 covers 14 residues. The CDR3 DNA sequence: TGCAGCGTGGCTCCGGGGGCAGGTACAGATACGCAGTATTTT. It codes for CSVAPGAGTDTQYF.

The chain employs TRBV27 and TRBJ1-6; D is unresolved. Per germline, CDR1 MNHEY and CDR2 SMNVEV (reference sequence). The CDR3 runs to 13 residues. V lost 2 bases and J lost 9, with 8 bases in between. The CDR3: CASSLALVSPLHF. The CDR3, as DNA: TGTGCCAGCAGTTTAGCCCTTGTTTCACCCCTCCACTTT.

V is TRBV20-1 and J is TRBJ2-1, with 7 bases matching TRBD2. The assigned J gene may be wrong: the sequence end matches TRBJ2-7 better. Germline V gives CDR1 DFQATT, CDR2 SNEGSKA (reference sequence). This CDR3 has 14 residues. CDR3 sequence (DNA): TGCAGTGCTAGCGGGGGGATCTCCTACAATGAGCAGTACTTC. It codes for CSASGGISYNEQYF.

V usage is TRBV27 and J usage is TRBJ1-1; D gene ambiguous. V gave up 0 bases and J gave up 4 bases, with 6 bases separating them. The CDR3 has 13 amino acids. CDR1 is MNHEY, CDR2 SMNVEV, per germline (reference sequence). The CDR3 loop reads CASSLSLITEAFF. The CDR3 DNA is TGTGCCAGCAGTTTATCCTTGATCACTGAAGCTTTCTTT.

The chain links TRBV5-1 to TRBJ2-3; the D is unclear. Trimming removed 2 bases from V and 3 bases from J, with 16 bases in between. The germline V gene encodes CDR1 SGHRS and CDR2 YFSETQ. The CDR3 extends over 16 amino acids. CDR3 sequence: CASSFGPNPRTDTQYF. The CDR3 DNA is TGCGCCAGCAGCTTCGGACCTAATCCCAGGACAGATACGCAGTATTTT.

This clonotype has a single count. V gene TRBV12-3 or TRBV12-4 combines with J gene TRBJ2-7; 12 nucleotides agree with TRBD1. The CDR3 sequence is 15 residues long. Trimming took 6 bases from V and 4 from J; bases not matched to a gene: 7. The CDR3 loop reads CASRRTGQGAYEQYF. The CDR3 DNA follows: TGTGCCAGCAGGCGGACGGGACAGGGGGCATACGAGCAGTACTTC.

This clonotype was found a few times. The chain carries TRBV29-1 and TRBJ1-4, with 9 bases identical to TRBD1. The CDR3 extends over 13 amino acids. The germline V gene has CDR1 SQVTM and CDR2 ANQGSEA. J lost 4 bases, V lost 3 bases, and 0 bases had no gene match. CDR3 sequence (DNA): TGCAGCGTTGAGACAGGGGGTAATGAAAAACTGTTTTTT. It is translated as CSVETGGNEKLFF.

About this clonotype itself: The junction departs from germline at one end; a sequencing error may be responsible. The V call is TRBV12-3 or TRBV12-4, the J call TRBJ2-3; weak D call: TRBD2 (6 bases). This CDR3 has 15 residues. In nucleotides, the CDR3 is TGTACCAGCAGTCTCTCCTATACTAGCACAGACACGCAGTATTTT. This encodes CTSSLSYTSTDTQYF.

This clonotype came up a few times. The chain has TRBV24-1 and TRBJ2-3; TRBD2 might be the D (6 bases). Trimming took off 5 bases at V and 1 base at J, with 15 bases between the two ends. Germline V gives CDR1 KGHDR, CDR2 SFDVKD. CDR3 length equals 16 residues. The CDR3 sequence is CATSGDPGLGTDTQYF. The CDR3 region has the DNA TGTGCCACCAGTGGTGACCCGGGACTGGGCACAGATACGCAGTATTTT.

This chain uses TRBV7-6 with TRBJ2-2; weak D call: TRBD2 (6 bases). Deletions cut 1 base from V and 0 bases from J, with 9 bases between. This CDR3 region has 16 residues. Germline assignment: CDR1 SGHVS and CDR2 FNYEAQ. The CDR3 is CASSLGRLANTGELFF. The CDR3 DNA sequence: TGTGCCAGCAGCTTAGGGCGACTAGCGAACACCGGGGAGCTGTTTTTT. The full variable domain, its missing parts supplied by reference TRBV7-6 and TRBJ2-2, is GAGVSQSPRYKVTKRGQDVALRCDPISGHVSLYWYRQALGQGPEFLTYFNYEAQQDKSGLPNDRFSAERPEGSISTLTIQRTEQRDSAMYRCASSLGRLANTGELFFGEGSRLTVL.

V gene TRBV27 combines with J gene TRBJ1-1; tentatively, D is TRBD1 (5 bases). The germline CDR1 and CDR2 sequences are MNHEY and SMNVEV (reference sequence). CDR3 length: 16 amino acids. With 7 bases removed from V and 0 bases from J, the gap between germline ends came to 18 bases. CDR3 in amino acids: CASTAFPETVNTEAFF. CDR3 sequence (DNA): TGTGCCAGCACCGCTTTCCCGGAGACAGTGAACACTGAAGCTTTCTTT.

The chain employs TRBV11-3 and TRBJ2-4; 12 positions match TRBD1. This CDR3 contains 18 residues. Germline CDR1 reads SGHNT; CDR2 reads YENEEA. The ends lost 5 bases at V and 3 bases at J; junction bases unmatched: 11. The chain's CDR3 is CASSPGQGAPGYKNIQYF. The CDR3 region has the DNA TGTGCCAGCAGCCCGGGACAGGGGGCTCCGGGGTACAAAAACATTCAGTACTTC. The whole variable domain, filled in from reference TRBV11-3 and TRBJ2-4, reads EAGVVQSPRYKIIEKKQPVAFWCNPISGHNTLYWYLQNLGQGPELLIRYENEEAVDDSQLPKDRFSAERLKGVDSTLKIQPAELGDSAVYLCASSPGQGAPGYKNIQYFGAGTRLSVL.

This clonotype was observed a handful of times. The chain uses TRBV5-8 and TRBJ2-5; 8 positions match TRBD2. The J segment lost 3 bases and the V segment lost 2 bases, leaving 9 bases of the junction unmatched. Germline V gene lookup returns CDR1 SGHTS and CDR2 YDEGEE. CDR3 size: 16 residues. CDR3 sequence reads: CASSFWGSGEEETQYF. The CDR3 coding sequence is TGTGCCAGCAGCTTCTGGGGTAGCGGGGAGGAAGAGACCCAGTACTTC.

The chain uses TRBV12-3 or TRBV12-4 and TRBJ2-3, with D maybe TRBD2 (5 bases). This CDR3 has 15 amino acids. Between the trimmed V and J ends, which lost 3 bases and 1 base, there was a span of 11 bases. This chain's CDR3 is CASSFWEIGTDTQYF. The CDR3 bases are TGTGCCAGCAGTTTTTGGGAGATCGGCACAGATACGCAGTATTTT.

V gene TRBV20-1 combines with J gene TRBJ2-2, with unresolved D. V was cut by 3 bases and J by 3 bases, with 8 bases left in between. The length of the CDR3 is 13 residues. Germline lookup yields CDR1 DFQATT and CDR2 SNEGSKA (reference sequence). CDR3 nucleotide sequence: TGCAGTGCTAGCCCAACCCACACCGGGGAGCTGTTTTTT. This sequence encodes CSASPTHTGELFF.